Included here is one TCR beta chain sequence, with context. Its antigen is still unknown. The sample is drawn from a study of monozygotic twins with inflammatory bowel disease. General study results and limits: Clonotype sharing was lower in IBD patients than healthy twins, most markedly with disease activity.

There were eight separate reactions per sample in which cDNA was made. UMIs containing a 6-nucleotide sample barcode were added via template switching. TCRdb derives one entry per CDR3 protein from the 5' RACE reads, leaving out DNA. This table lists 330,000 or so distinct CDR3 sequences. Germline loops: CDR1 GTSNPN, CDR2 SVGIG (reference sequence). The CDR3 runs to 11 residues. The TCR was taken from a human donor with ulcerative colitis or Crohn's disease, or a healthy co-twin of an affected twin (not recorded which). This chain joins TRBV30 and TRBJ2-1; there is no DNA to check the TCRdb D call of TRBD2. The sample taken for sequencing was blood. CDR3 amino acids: CAWRGSFEQFF. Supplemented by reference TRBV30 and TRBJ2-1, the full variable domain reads SQTIHQWPATLVQPVGSPLSLECTVEGTSNPNLYWYRQAAGRGLQLLFYSVGIGQISSEVPQNLSASRPQDRQFILSSKKLLLSDSGFYLCAWRGSFEQFFGPGTRLTVL.